This entry describes one T cell receptor (beta chain). Its antigen is as yet unknown. Researchers reported sorting CD4+ naive, central memory, regulatory and stem cell-like memory cells via CD45RO/CCR7/CD25/CD127/CD95/CD27. This sample was taken from a study of beta chain features in type 1 diabetes. Study-level information: Across all samples, about 110,000,000 sorted cells were examined. Study-wide results and limits: Cells with high TCR expression could be over-represented by cDNA sequencing. Moderate but significant shortening of TCRB CDR3s was recorded in all four CD4+ subsets from Type 1 diabetes patients. For patients, the naive, central memory and Treg TCRB repertoires appeared more alike than for healthy donors.

The CDR3 runs to 17 residues. Germline V gene sequence: CDR1 SGHRS, CDR2 YFSETQ. Trimming cost V 4 bases and J 4 bases; bases outside gene matches: 11. The authors reverse transcribed all of the isolated RNA, so sequencing captured expressed TCRB transcripts. Some clones are missing from TCRdb's copy, which holds only in-frame ones; the method was immunoSEQ multiplex PCR. The sample holds approximately 600,000 clones, about an eighth seen once. The chain joins TRBV5-1 to TRBJ2-6; TRBD1 agrees at 7 bases. The specimen was naive CD4+ T cells from blood. The origin of this receptor is a young man with type 1 diabetes. The CDR3 protein is CASSHDREAAGANVLTF. The CDR3, as DNA: TGCGCCAGCAGCCATGACAGGGAAGCGGCGGGGGCCAACGTCCTGACTTTC.